Listed here are 9 T cell receptor beta chains from one sample, sequenced in a study of tumor-infiltrating lymphocytes in localized non-small cell lung cancer. Using immunoSEQ multiplex PCR, the repertoire was profiled, and TCRdb retains in-frame clones only, with some absent. There are over 14,000 clones in the sample; about four fifths occur only once, and roughly 2.7% lies in the top ten. What was sequenced was lung tumor tissue. The receptors were sampled from a human donor with non-small cell lung cancer.

The chain is built from TRBV5-8 and TRBJ2-2, with D perhaps matching TRBD2 (6 bases). The V end lost 4 bases, the J end lost 6 bases, and 16 bases lay between the germline ends. Germline V lookup: CDR1 SGHTS, CDR2 YDEGEE. The CDR3 has 15 amino acids. DNA for the CDR3: TGTGCCAGCAGCCTCGGAGCACGGGGGTCCGGGGAGCTGTTTTTT. The encoded protein is CASSLGARGSGELFF.

The chain uses TRBV7-2 and TRBJ1-2; a weak D match, TRBD1 (5 bases). This CDR3 has 14 amino acids. The germline V gene has CDR1 SGHTA and CDR2 FQGNSA. V lost 1 base and J lost 3, with 9 bases in between. This chain's CDR3 is CASSLDAGDYGYTF. As DNA, the CDR3 is TGTGCCAGCAGCTTAGATGCGGGGGACTATGGCTACACCTTC.

The chain recombines TRBV4-1 with TRBJ2-1, with 7 nucleotides matching TRBD2. This CDR3 contains 17 residues. Germline CDR1 and CDR2: MGHRA and YSYEKL. The V and J ends lost 3 bases and 4 bases, in that order; junction bases with no gene match: 12. CDR3 protein: CASSQKGFGGGYNEQFF. The CDR3 DNA follows: TGCGCCAGCAGCCAGAAAGGGTTCGGGGGAGGGTACAATGAGCAGTTCTTC.

This chain joins TRBV11-2 and TRBJ2-1; 8 nucleotides align to TRBD2. The CDR3 length is 15 residues. The trim removed 5 bases at V and 7 bases at J, leaving 10 bases unmatched. In germline, CDR1 is SGHAT, CDR2 FQNNGV. The CDR3 is CASSPHGSGKNEQFF. The DNA for the CDR3 is TGTGCCAGCAGCCCCCACGGTAGCGGGAAAAATGAGCAGTTCTTC.

This clone was detected only a few times. The chain is built from TRBV30 and TRBJ1-5, with D maybe TRBD1 (6 bases). Germline V gene sequence: CDR1 GTSNPN, CDR2 SVGIG (reference sequence). The CDR3 is 16 residues long. Trimming took off 0 bases at V and 3 bases at J, with 15 bases between the two ends. The CDR3 nucleotides read TGTGCCTGGAGTGTAACGGGGGCCCCTGCCAATCAGCCCCAGCATTTT. Its translation is CAWSVTGAPANQPQHF.

This chain uses TRBV4-3 with TRBJ1-6; D possibly corresponds to TRBD1 (5 bases). V was pared by 4 bases and J by 8 bases, with 12 bases between. The germline V gene encodes CDR1 LGHNA and CDR2 YSLEER. The CDR3 is made up of 14 amino acids. The CDR3: CASSPKGRDSPLHF. CDR3 nucleotides: TGCGCCAGCAGCCCCAAGGGGAGGGATTCACCCCTCCACTTT.

This chain links TRBV28 with TRBJ2-3; 7 nucleotides match TRBD1. V lost 6 bases and J lost 1; bases outside the gene matches: 4. Germline lookup yields CDR1 MDHEN and CDR2 SYDVKM. The CDR3 is 14 amino acids. CDR3 nucleotides: TGTGCCAGCAGCCGAACAGGGGGCACAGATACGCAGTATTTT. Residues: CASSRTGGTDTQYF.

The rearrangement links TRBV30 to TRBJ1-2, with a possible D match to TRBD1 (6 bases). Trimming stripped 5 bases from V and 8 bases from J, with 15 bases between. This CDR3 contains 12 residues. Germline V gene sequence: CDR1 GTSNPN, CDR2 SVGIG (reference sequence). CDR3 in DNA: TGTGCCTGGGCCCTAGGGGGAACCGGCTACACCTTC. Translated: CAWALGGTGYTF.

The V and J genes are TRBV6-1 and TRBJ1-3, with D unclear. CDR3 length equals 15 residues. The V gene's germline CDR1 is MNHNS and CDR2 SASEGT. The CDR3 nucleotides are TGTACGACTTTGGAGGGCGGGAGCTCTGGAAACACCATATATTTT. Translation gives CTTLEGGSSGNTIYF.